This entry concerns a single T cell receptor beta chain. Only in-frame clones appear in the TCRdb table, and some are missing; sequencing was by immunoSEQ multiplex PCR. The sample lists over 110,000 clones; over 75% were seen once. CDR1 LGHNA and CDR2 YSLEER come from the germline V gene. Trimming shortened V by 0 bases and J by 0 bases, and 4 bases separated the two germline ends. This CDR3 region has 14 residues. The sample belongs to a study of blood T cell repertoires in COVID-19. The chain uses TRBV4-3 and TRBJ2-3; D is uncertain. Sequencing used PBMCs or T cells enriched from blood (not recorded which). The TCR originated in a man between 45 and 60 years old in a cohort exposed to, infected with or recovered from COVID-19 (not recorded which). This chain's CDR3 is CASSQETSTDTQYF. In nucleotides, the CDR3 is TGCGCCAGCAGCCAAGAAACTAGCACAGATACGCAGTATTTT.